This is a list of T cell receptor beta chains from one sample in a study of T cells in Graves' hyperthyroidism and ophthalmopathy. TCRdb reprocessed the multiplex PCR reads via MiXCR and lists one record per CDR3 protein. This sample carries approximately 400,000 distinct CDR3 sequences, approximately 14% of them seen once, and the ten largest clones take 7.7%. Sequencing was performed on blood. Receptors were obtained from a woman between 18 and 30 years old with Graves' hyperthyroidism. Both conserved end residues are part of each CDR3. D genes are given only for firm matches. Rows give clone size only sometimes, using once, few, many, or a class for an expanded clone.

CASSEEGTSGGGEQYF | TGTGCCAGCAGTGAAGAGGGAACTAGCGGGGGGGGGGAGCAGTACTTC | TRBD2 | . | TRBJ2-7 | TRBV2
CASSVDAGRGEQFF | TGTGCCAGCAGCGTAGACGCGGGGCGGGGTGAGCAGTTCTTC | . | . | TRBJ2-1 | TRBV9
CATSGSGLNNEQFF | TGTGCCACCAGTGGTAGCGGCTTAAACAATGAGCAGTTCTTC | . | few | TRBJ2-1 | TRBV24-1
CASSLRSAERSNQPQHF | TGTGCCAGCAGTTTACGATCGGCAGAGAGGAGCAATCAGCCCCAGCATTTT | . | many | TRBJ1-5 | TRBV27
CAISGPATSTDTQYF | TGTGCCATCAGTGGCCCCGCGACTAGCACAGATACGCAGTATTTT | . | many | TRBJ2-3 | TRBV10-3
CASRVTGQSGELFF | TGTGCCAGCAGGGTCACCGGACAATCCGGGGAGCTGTTTTTT | . | . | TRBJ2-2 | TRBV5-6
CATSGPQDRATYEQYF | TGTGCCACCAGTGGGCCACAGGACAGGGCAACCTACGAGCAGTACTTC | TRBD1 | many | TRBJ2-7 | TRBV24-1
CASSEPRGSLQETQYF | TGTGCCAGCAGTGAACCCAGGGGGTCCCTCCAAGAGACCCAGTACTTC | TRBD1 | few | TRBJ2-5 | TRBV25-1
CASSPLGGGTGELFF | TGTGCCAGCAGCCCCCTGGGGGGTGGCACCGGGGAGCTGTTTTTT | . | few | TRBJ2-2 | TRBV5-5
CASSGGEGAPQHF | TGTGCCAGCAGCGGGGGGGAGGGTGCGCCCCAGCATTTT | . | . | TRBJ1-5 | TRBV9
CAFAGPGDTQYF | TGTGCCTTCGCAGGGCCAGGAGATACGCAGTATTTT | . | many | TRBJ2-3 | TRBV30
CSASKGVPYQETQYF | TGCAGTGCTAGTAAGGGGGTGCCGTACCAAGAGACCCAGTACTTC | . | few | TRBJ2-5 | TRBV20-1
CASSQVFEQPQHF | TGTGCCAGCAGTCAGGTCTTTGAACAGCCCCAGCATTTT | . | many | TRBJ1-5 | TRBV28
CASSFTDGNTIYF | TGCGCCAGCAGCTTTACAGACGGAAACACCATATATTTT | . | . | TRBJ1-3 | TRBV5-1
CASSLGQQTMNTEAFF | TGTGCCAGCAGCTTGGGACAGCAGACTATGAACACTGAAGCTTTCTTT | TRBD1 | . | TRBJ1-1 | TRBV11-1
CATSRGLTDPDGYTF | TGTGCCACCAGCAGAGGTCTAACAGACCCTGATGGCTACACCTTC | . | many | TRBJ1-2 | TRBV15
CASSPGAQVNGYTF | TGTGCCAGCAGCCCCGGGGCGCAGGTGAATGGCTACACCTTC | . | many | TRBJ1-2 | TRBV5-6
CASSHPGQGSEQYF | TGTGCCAGCAGCCACCCCGGACAGGGGTCCGAGCAGTACTTC | TRBD1 | many | TRBJ2-7 | TRBV3-1
CASSRGGGVSENIQYF | TGTGCCAGCAGCCGCGGGGGGGGGGTCTCCGAAAACATTCAGTACTTC | TRBD2 | . | TRBJ2-4 | TRBV7-9
CASSLYGRGSGYTF | TGTGCCAGCAGTTTATACGGCAGGGGGAGCGGCTACACCTTC | TRBD1 | few | TRBJ1-2 | TRBV27
CASSGAGTGRYSNQPQHF | TGTGCCAGCAGTGGTGCAGGGACAGGCCGATATAGCAATCAGCCCCAGCATTTT | TRBD1 | many | TRBJ1-5 | TRBV12-3/TRBV12-4
CASSRQGDPHEQYF | TGCGCCAGCAGCCGACAGGGGGACCCCCACGAGCAGTACTTC | TRBD1 | many | TRBJ2-7 | TRBV5-1
CSAMDRSNYGYTF | TGCAGTGCTATGGACAGGAGTAACTATGGCTACACCTTC | TRBD1 | . | TRBJ1-2 | TRBV20-1
CASSYGLDQPQHF | TGCGCCAGCAGCTACGGACTCGATCAGCCCCAGCATTTT | . | many | TRBJ1-5 | TRBV5-1
CASSPRPVDGKLFF | TGTGCCAGCAGCCCCCGGCCCGTGGACGGAAAACTGTTTTTT | . | many | TRBJ1-4 | TRBV11-2
CASSLQGSRNEQFF | TGTGCCAGCAGCTTACAGGGGAGTAGGAATGAGCAGTTCTTC | . | many | TRBJ2-1 | TRBV7-2
CASSLAQSNEKLFF | TGTGCCAGCAGTTTAGCACAGAGTAATGAAAAACTGTTTTTT | . | many | TRBJ1-4 | TRBV12-3/TRBV12-4
CASSEGGTGNTIYF | TGTGCCAGCAGTGAGGGGGGGACTGGAAACACCATATATTTT | . | . | TRBJ1-3 | TRBV6-1
CATPYQGHTGELFF | TGTGCCACCCCCTACCAGGGCCACACCGGGGAGCTGTTTTTT | . | many | TRBJ2-2 | TRBV24-1
CASILTGSNTEAFF | TGTGCCAGCATTCTGACAGGGAGCAACACTGAAGCTTTCTTT | TRBD1 | few | TRBJ1-1 | TRBV6-1
CASYETGRYEGYTF | TGTGCCAGTTATGAGACAGGGAGGTACGAAGGCTACACCTTC | TRBD1 | . | TRBJ1-2 | TRBV2
CASSYISGGITDTQYF | TGTGCCAGCAGCTACATTAGCGGGGGAATCACAGATACGCAGTATTTT | TRBD2 | . | TRBJ2-3 | TRBV11-2
CASSTSGGYTF | TGTGCCAGCAGCACTTCAGGGGGCTACACCTTC | . | many | TRBJ1-2 | TRBV5-6
CASRSRTGNEKLFF | TGTGCCAGTAGATCGAGGACAGGGAATGAAAAACTGTTTTTT | TRBD1 | . | TRBJ1-4 | TRBV19
CASSSTTSGPMETQYF | TGTGCCAGCAGTTCCACGACTAGCGGTCCCATGGAGACCCAGTACTTC | TRBD2 | . | TRBJ2-5 | TRBV28
CAWSDSGTGFQPQHF | TGTGCCTGGAGCGATTCCGGGACAGGGTTTCAGCCCCAGCATTTT | TRBD1 | many | TRBJ1-5 | TRBV30
CASSFAGFYEQYF | TGTGCCAGCAGTTTCGCGGGGTTCTACGAGCAGTACTTC | . | many | TRBJ2-7 | TRBV6-1
CASSLEGATDSYEQYF | TGTGCCAGCAGTCTCGAGGGGGCTACTGACTCCTACGAGCAGTACTTC | TRBD1 | many | TRBJ2-7 | TRBV6-1
CASRTAGGLNEQFF | TGTGCCAGCAGAACAGCGGGAGGGCTAAATGAGCAGTTCTTC | TRBD2 | . | TRBJ2-1 | TRBV2
CASSLSGRVYEQYF | TGTGCCAGCAGTTTATCGGGCAGGGTCTACGAGCAGTACTTC | . | many | TRBJ2-7 | TRBV27
CASSRSGLNEKLFF | TGTGCCAGCTCGCGATCCGGGCTGAATGAAAAACTGTTTTTT | . | many | TRBJ1-4 | TRBV18
CASSPERGEPTDTQYF | TGTGCCAGCAGCCCCGAGCGGGGGGAACCCACAGATACGCAGTATTTT | TRBD2 | few | TRBJ2-3 | TRBV4-2
CASSQGRGTDTQYF | TGTGCCAGCAGCCAAGGACGAGGTACAGATACGCAGTATTTT | . | many | TRBJ2-3 | TRBV2
CASSLTTSGYNEQFF | TGTGCCAGCAGTCTGACGACTAGCGGATACAATGAGCAGTTCTTC | TRBD2 | many | TRBJ2-1 | TRBV6-1
CASSGQPRTGGFTDTQYF | TGTGCCAGCAGTGGACAACCACGGACAGGGGGATTCACAGATACGCAGTATTTT | TRBD1 | many | TRBJ2-3 | TRBV6-1
CASSKVRADTQYF | TGTGCCAGCAGCAAAGTCAGGGCAGATACGCAGTATTTT | . | many | TRBJ2-3 | TRBV7-3
CASSPMEAHYTF | TGTGCCAGCAGCCCCATGGAGGCCCACTACACCTTC | . | many | TRBJ1-2 | TRBV7-8
CSAPRQGDEQYF | TGCAGTGCGCCCAGACAGGGGGACGAGCAGTACTTC | TRBD1 | many | TRBJ2-7 | TRBV20-1
CASSSISLGNTIYF | TGTGCCAGTAGCTCTATATCTCTGGGAAACACCATATATTTT | . | . | TRBJ1-3 | TRBV19
CSYHSGRGTDTQYF | TGCAGTTATCATAGCGGGAGGGGCACAGATACGCAGTATTTT | TRBD2 | many | TRBJ2-3 | TRBV20-1
CASSQERTSGSPGNEQFF | TGTGCCAGCAGCCAAGAAAGGACTAGCGGGAGTCCGGGCAATGAGCAGTTCTTC | TRBD2 | few | TRBJ2-1 | TRBV14